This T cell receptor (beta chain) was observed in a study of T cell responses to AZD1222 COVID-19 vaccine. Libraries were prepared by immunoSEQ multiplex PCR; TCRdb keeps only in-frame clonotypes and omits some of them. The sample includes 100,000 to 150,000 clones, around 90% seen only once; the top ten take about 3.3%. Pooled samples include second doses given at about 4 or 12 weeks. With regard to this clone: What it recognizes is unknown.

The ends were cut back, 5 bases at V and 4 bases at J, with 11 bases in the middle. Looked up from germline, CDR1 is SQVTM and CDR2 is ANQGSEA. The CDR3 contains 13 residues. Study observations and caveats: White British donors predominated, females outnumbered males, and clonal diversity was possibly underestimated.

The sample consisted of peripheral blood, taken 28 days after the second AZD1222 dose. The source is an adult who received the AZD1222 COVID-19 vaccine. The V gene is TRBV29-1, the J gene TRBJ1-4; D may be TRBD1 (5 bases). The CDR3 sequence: CSVKGTHNEKLFF. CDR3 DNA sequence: TGCAGCGTTAAGGGGACCCATAATGAAAAACTGTTTTTT.